The 7 T cell receptor beta chains below were found in one sample sequenced in a study of T cell changes during pregnancy in multiple sclerosis. Assay: immunoSEQ multiplex PCR; the TCRdb copy retains only in-frame clones and omits some. The repertoire has around 33,000 clones, roughly 90% of them found once; the top ten carry more than 7%. The sample was CD8+ T cells from peripheral blood mononuclear cells, taken before pregnancy. The receptors shown here come from a female donor with multiple sclerosis, enrolled in a pregnancy study.

This clone has only a few counts. The chain recombines TRBV5-5 with TRBJ2-4; TRBD1 matches at 7 bases. The CDR3 spans 13 residues. CDR1 is SGHKS, CDR2 YYEKEE, per germline (reference sequence). J gave up 2 bases and V 6 bases, and 2 bases lay outside the gene matches. CDR3: CASTTGTKNIQYF. The CDR3 coding sequence is TGTGCCAGCACGACAGGGACCAAAAACATTCAGTACTTC.

The chain combines TRBV29-1 with TRBJ2-1; the D gene is possibly TRBD2 (5 bases). Germline values: CDR1 SQVTM, CDR2 ANQGSEA. This CDR3 contains 15 residues. Trimming took 4 bases from V and 9 from J, leaving 22 bases between them. In DNA, the CDR3 is TGCAGCGTTGTATCTCTCGGGGTAGAAGAAGGTGAGCAGTTCTTC. Residues: CSVVSLGVEEGEQFF.

CDR3 region: CASSILTGQGIYEQYF. For the CDR3, the DNA is TGTGCCAGCAGCATATTAACGGGACAGGGGATCTACGAGCAGTACTTC. The chain is built from TRBV7-8 and TRBJ2-7; the match to TRBD1 covers 10 bases. The germline gives CDR1 SGHVS, CDR2 FQNEAQ. This CDR3 has 16 amino acids. The V segment lost 5 bases and the J segment 3 bases; nucleotides outside the gene matches: 10.

V gene TRBV28 combines with J gene TRBJ1-4; tentative D call: TRBD1 (5 bases). This CDR3 is 11 amino acids long. Trimming removed 8 bases at V and 7 bases at J, with 8 bases between. Looked up from germline, CDR1 is MDHEN and CDR2 is SYDVKM. As DNA, the CDR3 is TGTGCCAGCGGGGGGAGTGAAAAACTGTTTTTT. It is translated as CASGGSEKLFF.

The rearrangement joins TRBV27 to TRBJ1-1, with a weak D call TRBD1 (6 bases). The CDR3 is 13 residues long. Germline-derived CDR1 and CDR2 are MNHEY and SMNVEV (reference sequence). Trimming removed 1 base from V and 5 bases from J, with 8 bases in between. CDR3 sequence (DNA): TGTGCCAGCAGTTTATACAGGGAAACTGAAGCTTTCTTT. Its protein product is CASSLYRETEAFF.

The count of this clone is one. The chain uses TRBV18 and TRBJ2-3, with D perhaps matching TRBD2 (6 bases). V lost 3 bases, J lost 2 bases, and 12 bases lay in between. The CDR3 runs to 15 residues. Germline assignment: CDR1 KGHSH and CDR2 LQKENI. The CDR3 DNA is TGTGCCAGCTCACCTAGCGGAGTTGACACAGATACGCAGTATTTT. Translated, it gives CASSPSGVDTDTQYF.

The chain joins TRBV6-4 to TRBJ2-3; TRBD2 matches at 7 bases. Germline V gene lookup returns CDR1 MRHNA and CDR2 SNTAGT. With 4 bases clipped from V and 2 bases from J, the junction kept 6 bases outside the gene matches. This CDR3 contains 15 residues. CDR3: CASSGEGRDTDTQYF. In DNA, the CDR3 is TGTGCCAGCAGTGGGGAGGGCCGGGACACAGATACGCAGTATTTT.